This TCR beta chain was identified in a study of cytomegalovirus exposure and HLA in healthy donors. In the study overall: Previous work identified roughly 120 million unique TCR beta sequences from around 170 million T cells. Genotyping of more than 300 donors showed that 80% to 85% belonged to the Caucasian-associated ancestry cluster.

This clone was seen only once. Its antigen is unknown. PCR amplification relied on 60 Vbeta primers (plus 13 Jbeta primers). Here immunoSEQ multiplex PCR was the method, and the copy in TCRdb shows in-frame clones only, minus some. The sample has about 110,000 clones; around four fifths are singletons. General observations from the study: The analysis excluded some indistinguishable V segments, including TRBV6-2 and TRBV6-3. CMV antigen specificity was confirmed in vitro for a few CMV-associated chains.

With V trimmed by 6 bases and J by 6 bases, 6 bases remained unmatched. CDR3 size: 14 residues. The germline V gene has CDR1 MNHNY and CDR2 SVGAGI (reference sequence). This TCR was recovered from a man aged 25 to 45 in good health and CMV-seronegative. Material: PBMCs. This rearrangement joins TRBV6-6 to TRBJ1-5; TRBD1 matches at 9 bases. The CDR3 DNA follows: TGTGCCAGCAGCTGGACAGGGGCGGGTCAGCCCCAGCATTTT. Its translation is CASSWTGAGQPQHF.